The source of this TCR beta chain is a study of cytomegalovirus exposure and HLA in healthy donors (dated by TCRdb to the late 2010s). About the investigation overall: According to an earlier analysis of several hundred of the donors, roughly 180 million T cells yielded approximately 120 million unique TCR beta sequences and 250 to 350 Gb of sequence data. Donor age, sex, ethnicity and CMV serostatus were collected together with the repertoire data. The number of donors typed differed by locus, with about 629-630 for A, B, C, DRB1 and DQB1, around 500 for DQA1, over 600 for DPA1, and some 470 for DPB1. To predict cytomegalovirus infection status, the study combined high-throughput TCR immunosequencing, statistical association of individual TCRs with disease status, and machine learning. The later analysis used no new phenotypic data to find candidate immune exposures, relying instead on TCR beta sequences and their occurrence across donors. Across 398 genotyped donors of the cohort, an average of about 200,000 unique TCR beta nucleotide sequences per donor were sequenced, and approximately 19% of those sequences were non-productive. The study was designed to test whether signatures of past pathogen exposure could be identified by cataloging public T cell receptors. Because of strong linkage in the cohort, roughly five DR-DQ haplotypes were treated as single units for association and clustering. The T cell repertoires of 670 or so subjects were profiled by immunosequencing and related to cytomegalovirus serostatus. Every discovery cohort repertoire had been produced on one sequencing platform. Among the 398 genotyped donors, around 79% belonged to the genetic ancestry cluster associated with self-reported Caucasian donors. Genome-wide SNP genotypes for about 65% of the 666 donors were used in a later genetic analysis, which treated that subset as a discovery cohort. To study patterns of TCR occurrence, a later analysis re-analyzed previously published TCR beta repertoires from more than 550 donors and added high-resolution HLA genotyping. An early release that covered roughly 600 HLA-typed donors contained around 300 gigabases of sequencing data and tens of millions of unique TCR sequences. In an earlier analysis of more than 550 of the donors, high-throughput TCR beta sequencing was used to judge whether each TCR beta V gene segment behaved as functional or pseudogenic. HLA typing covered class I and class II loci at four-digit resolution. A separate validation cohort of over a hundred different subjects was used in addition to the approximately 700-subject first cohort. The paper's findings and limits, for the study overall: In the study, around 160 TCR beta chains were listed as associated with cytomegalovirus. Three of the identified cytomegalovirus-associated TCR beta chains were confirmed in vitro to be specific for cytomegalovirus antigens. Most TCR sequences were observed very rarely across donors, whereas some public TCRs were present in many individuals. A later genetic analysis associated a missense DCLRE1C variant with V-gene and J-gene trimming of TCR beta chains, and an independent cohort replicated the association. A later genetic analysis reported fewer N-insertions in productive TCRs among donors in an Asian-associated ancestry cluster than the roughly 700-donor mean. The classifier was reported to diagnose cytomegalovirus status with high specificity and sensitivity in both the original cohort and the validation cohort. Specific HLA alleles were associated with more than 15,000 TCR beta sequences at a false discovery rate of 0.05 in a later analysis. The cohort was sequenced for TCR beta chains only, and without alpha or paired-chain data the features that could be detected were limited. In a later analysis, most CMV-associated TCR beta chains were found to appear HLA-restricted, with HLA associations seemingly driven largely by CMV exposure. According to a later analysis, TCR association rates differed among HLA loci, with DRB1 alleles showing the most associated TCRs and HLA-C alleles showing the fewest. An earlier analysis of approximately 590 of the donors showed that most TCR beta V segments appeared in productive rearrangements either about 87% or about 30% of the time, which broadly matched IMGT annotations. A further reported finding was that TCR beta sequences accurately predicted the HLA-A and HLA-B alleles for most subjects in the first cohort. Correlated functional status among segregating V segments might reflect linkage disequilibrium, but an unknown experimental factor could not be ruled out. The authors suggested that the approach could potentially be generalized to other disease states and immunological phenotypes. Because HLA typing was unavailable for some donors at each locus, only the typed subset was used in association tests. Because counts were too low, seventeen rarely observed V segments, including chromosome 9 orphons, were left out of the earlier analysis of about 500 of the donors. Compared with equally common non-associated chains, HLA-associated TCR beta chains in a later analysis were more clonally expanded and had lower generation probabilities. CMV serostatus was the only immune exposure information available for the cohort. A cluster of highly shared sequence variants was judged likely to be a technical artifact of the sequencing pipeline. A later analysis reported that several top co-occurrence clusters appeared linked to parvovirus B19, influenza, CMV and Epstein-Barr virus. Strong co-occurrence of HLA alleles, especially DR and DQ, made assigning TCR associations to individual alleles difficult. Roughly uniform sequencing depth across donors was assumed in presence/absence analyses, although this assumption may not hold.

The cohort consisted of some 670 healthy bone marrow donors. At the time of sampling, all cohort members were nominally healthy, though unrecorded immune exposures were likely present. The donor was CMV seronegative and was included in the group of 352 seronegative cohort members. Each donor provided a peripheral blood sample, and peripheral blood mononuclear cells were used for TCR beta sequencing. Genomic DNA extraction from the blood cell samples was performed with the Qiagen DNeasy Blood Extraction Kit. This clone was detected once. Its binding antigen is unknown. Base qualities are not at hand, and no much larger clone is one base apart. The library was prepared using the immunoSEQ multiplex PCR assay. For the multiplex PCR, a mixture combining 60 forward primers for TCR Vbeta segments and 13 reverse primers for TCR Jbeta segments was used. The CDR3 region of rearranged TCR beta genes was amplified from genomic DNA with a multiplex PCR assay. Amplified TCR beta libraries were sequenced as 87-base-pair reads on the Illumina HiSeq System. As for the original processing: A later analysis tallied about 77 million unique TCR beta chains across the 650 to 750 repertoires, and about 10 million of those chains were shared by two or more donors. A nearest-neighbor algorithm error-corrected the raw reads and collapsed the reads into unique sequences, merging closely related sequences to remove PCR and sequencing errors. CDR3 sequences were aligned to IMGT reference sequences to assign V, D and J gene segments. Each retained sequence needed at least a six-nucleotide match to both a V gene segment and a J gene segment. Rearrangements were called productive when the CDR3 lacked stop codons and stayed in frame with V and J; all others were non-productive. Following IMGT convention, CDR3 was defined as the stretch from the second conserved V-encoded cysteine up to the conserved J-encoded phenylalanine. In an earlier analysis of approximately 590 of the donors, sequences lacking an unambiguous match to a single V gene segment were excluded. In an earlier analysis of around 600 of the donors, V segments were called functional above 56.7% productive rearrangements and were called segregating when the between-donor standard deviation exceeded 5%. To diagnose cytomegalovirus status from the catalog of TCR beta chain sequences, a statistical classification framework was built. In a later analysis, V and J genes were assigned by comparing TCR nucleotide sequences against IMGT/GENE-DB human TR gene sequences. Using the TCRdist pipeline, a later analysis assigned CDR3 sequences along with most-parsimonious VDJ recombination scenarios. In a later analysis, each TCR beta chain was defined by its CDR3 amino acid sequence together with its V-gene family, and reads lacking a unique V-gene family were excluded. As a way to deal with suspected cross-contamination and a sequencing artifact, a later analysis dropped 450 to 600 nucleotide sequences that were highly shared and had low generation probability. A later analysis calculated a clonal expansion index for each public chain from normalized within-repertoire ranks of inferred template counts. Generation probabilities in a later analysis came from a VDJ recombination model fitted to out-of-frame rearrangements, and those results were checked against IGoR. In a later analysis, hypergeometric tests were used to score TCR-TCR, TCR-HLA and TCR-CMV co-occurrence, with a repertoire-size bias correction applied to TCR pairs. In a later analysis, false discovery rates were estimated by permuting HLA or CMV assignments 20 times. A later analysis grouped co-occurring TCRs with DBSCAN, adding TCRdist sequence similarity when clustering within HLA-allele-positive subsets. Repertoires with fewer than 30,000 or more than 120,000 public chains, plus five repertoires with anomalous nucleotide sharing, were excluded from co-occurrence clustering. Here the immuneACCESS table is served through TCRdb, limited to in-frame sequences with V and J called. Missing clones are a known gap in these copies; in checked studies unresolved V genes cover under half, and the rest lacks a known reason. V and J calls and clone size are copied from that table; D and trimming were computed from the DNA. The table for this sample lists 150,000 to 200,000 clones; over 70% of them were counted only once. The top ten hold approximately 15% of the sample.

The TCR originated in a woman between 40 and 55 years old in good health and CMV-seronegative. The sample comprised PBMCs.

Here is the DNA: TGTGCCAGCGGACAGGGCTATAGCAATCAGCCCCAGCATTTT. Its translation is CASGQGYSNQPQHF. The receptor chain draws on TRBV6-5 and TRBJ1-5; 8 central bases correspond to TRBD1. For CDR1 and CDR2, the germline V gene lists MNHEY and SVGAGI. After removal of 8 bases from V and 0 bases from J, the junction retains 3 bases not matched to a gene. The CDR3, cysteine through phenylalanine, is 14 amino acids long. Only CDR3 DNA remains: 42 bases, in frame from the first base.